The 9 T cell receptor beta chains reported below all come from one sample, sequenced in a study of blood T cell repertoires in COVID-19. Profiled with immunoSEQ multiplex PCR; TCRdb holds only in-frame clones, not every one. The sample consists of about 100,000 clones, 84% of them appearing once. Input material: peripheral blood. All receptors derive from a human donor in a cohort sampled during active COVID-19.

This chain joins TRBV6-2 or TRBV6-3 and TRBJ1-2, with D tentatively TRBD1 (6 bases). The CDR3 contains 13 residues. The V end was cut by 6 bases, the J end by 3 bases, with 11 bases between. Looked up from germline, CDR1 is MNHEY and CDR2 is SVGEGT. The CDR3, as DNA: TGTGCCAGCAGCCGGGACATAGACTATGGCTACACCTTC. Translating gives CASSRDIDYGYTF.

V is TRBV19 and J is TRBJ2-2; 7 positions match TRBD2. From germline, CDR1 is LNHDA and CDR2 SQIVND (reference sequence). Trimming cost V 4 bases and J 0 bases; bases outside gene matches: 2. The CDR3 has 15 amino acids. The CDR3 coding sequence is TGTGCCAGTAGTAAGGGACTAACGAACACCGGGGAGCTGTTTTTT. Translation gives CASSKGLTNTGELFF.

The CDR3: CATSAGGADIQYF. In DNA, the CDR3 is TGTGCCACCAGTGCAGGGGGCGCGGACATTCAGTACTTC. The chain carries TRBV24-1 and TRBJ2-4; TRBD1 agrees at 8 bases. Looked up from germline, CDR1 is KGHDR and CDR2 is SFDVKD. This CDR3 spans 13 amino acids. V shed 5 bases and J 8 bases; nucleotides not matched to a gene: 4.

J is TRBJ2-1 and V is TRBV5-6, with TRBD2 matching 11 bases. Unmatched junction bases numbered 6, after V lost 3 bases and J lost 7 bases. Germline values: CDR1 SGHDT, CDR2 YYEEEE. CDR3 length: 15 residues. Written as DNA, the CDR3 is TGTGCCAGCAGCTACGGACTAGCGGGTGGGAATGAGCAGTTCTTC. It yields the protein CASSYGLAGGNEQFF.

This chain uses TRBV24-1 with TRBJ2-1, with 9 nucleotides matching TRBD2. This CDR3 spans 16 amino acids. CDR1 KGHDR and CDR2 SFDVKD come from the germline V gene. Trimming at V came to 4 bases and at J to 2 bases, leaving 5 bases not matched to a gene. The CDR3 DNA reads TGTGCCACCAGTGAGAATAGCGGGAGCCCCTACAATGAGCAGTTCTTC. Translated, it gives CATSENSGSPYNEQFF.

V and J are TRBV7-2 and TRBJ2-1; 7 bases agree with TRBD2. CDR3 length: 16 residues. Germline V gene data show CDR1 as SGHTA and CDR2 as FQGNSA. With 1 base clipped from V and 4 bases from J, the junction kept 7 bases outside the gene matches. In DNA form, the CDR3 reads TGTGCCAGCAGCTTAGGAGGAGGACTAGAGTACAATGAGCAGTTCTTC. It yields the protein CASSLGGGLEYNEQFF.

The chain couples TRBV6-5 to TRBJ2-7, with TRBD2 identical over 8 bases. This CDR3 has 15 amino acids. The V and J ends lost 5 bases and 2 bases, in that order; junction bases with no gene match: 8. The germline V gene encodes CDR1 MNHEY and CDR2 SVGAGI. CDR3 sequence reads: CASSKTSAEAYEQYV. The DNA for the CDR3 is TGTGCCAGCAGTAAGACTAGCGCGGAGGCCTACGAGCAGTACGTC.

The rearrangement links TRBV2 to TRBJ2-7, with D possibly being TRBD2 (6 bases). Germline CDR1 and CDR2: SNHLY and FYNNEI. Trimming removed 6 bases from V and 6 bases from J, with 12 bases in between. The CDR3 loop spans 12 amino acids. The chain's CDR3 is CASSNQGGEQYV. CDR3 DNA sequence: TGTGCCAGCAGCAACCAGGGAGGCGAGCAGTACGTC.

The chain couples TRBV2 to TRBJ2-7; D possibly corresponds to TRBD2 (6 bases). The CDR3 runs 16 residues. Germline-derived CDR1 and CDR2 are SNHLY and FYNNEI. The V and J ends lost 3 bases and 0 bases respectively, with 15 bases between them. DNA for the CDR3: TGTGCCAGCAGTGAGGGGTTGGCGGGAAACTCCTACGAGCAGTACTTC. The encoded protein is CASSEGLAGNSYEQYF.